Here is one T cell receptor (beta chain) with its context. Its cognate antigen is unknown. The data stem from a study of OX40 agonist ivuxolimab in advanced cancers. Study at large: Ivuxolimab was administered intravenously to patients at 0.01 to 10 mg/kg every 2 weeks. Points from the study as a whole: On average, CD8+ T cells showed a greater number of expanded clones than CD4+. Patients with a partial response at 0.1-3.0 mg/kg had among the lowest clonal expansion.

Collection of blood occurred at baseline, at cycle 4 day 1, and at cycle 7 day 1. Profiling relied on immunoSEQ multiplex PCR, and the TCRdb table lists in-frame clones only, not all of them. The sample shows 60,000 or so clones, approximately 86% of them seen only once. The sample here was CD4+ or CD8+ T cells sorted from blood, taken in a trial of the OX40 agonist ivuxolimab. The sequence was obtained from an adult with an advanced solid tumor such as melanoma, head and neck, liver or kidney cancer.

CDR3: CASSQEAFSGVYGYTF. The CDR3 DNA reads TGTGCCAGCAGCCAAGAGGCATTCTCAGGAGTCTATGGCTACACCTTC. This chain links TRBV4-2 with TRBJ1-2; no clear D. The CDR3 runs to 16 residues. With 0 bases removed from V and 4 bases from J, the gap between germline ends came to 15 bases. Per germline, CDR1 LGHNA and CDR2 YNFKEQ.